This TCR beta chain came from a study of shared clonotypes between healthy human individuals. Between the trimmed V and J ends, which lost 5 bases and 8 bases, there was a span of 14 bases. Looked up from germline, CDR1 is SGHRS and CDR2 is YFSETQ. The CDR3 contains 13 residues. TCRdb keeps only in-frame clones here, not all; method: immunoSEQ multiplex PCR. The data show about 680,000 clones, about 90% seen once. CD8 cells classed as naive were CD45RO-negative and positively selected for CCR7, excluding terminally differentiated effector memory CD45RA+ cells. The V gene is TRBV5-1, the J gene TRBJ1-3; perhaps TRBD1 as D (5 bases). The sequencing sample was made of naive CD8+ T cells sorted from blood. This clonotype was sampled from a man under 40 in good health. The CDR3 DNA follows: TGCGCCAGCAGACAGGACCACGGGGACACCATATATTTT. Translation gives CASRQDHGDTIYF.